A selection of T cell receptor beta chains follows, all from one sample in a study of blood T cell repertoires in COVID-19. Profiling relied on immunoSEQ multiplex PCR, and the TCRdb table lists in-frame clones only, not all of them. The data hold around 310,000 clones, with 90% observed a single time. The sequenced material came from peripheral blood. The receptors come from a middle-aged woman with COVID-19, enrolled during active disease. Both conserved end residues are part of each CDR3. The order of the fields is V gene, J gene, clone size, D gene, CDR3 protein, CDR3 DNA. A D gene is named only where the DNA matches it firmly. Clone size is stated in some rows and not others, as once, few, many or a class when expanded.

V: TRBV5-6; J: TRBJ1-1; size: .; D: TRBD1; CDR3: CASSPRQGHLPEAFF; DNA: TGTGCCAGCAGCCCTAGACAGGGTCATCTTCCTGAAGCTTTCTTT
V: TRBV5-4; J: TRBJ2-1; size: .; D: .; CDR3: CASSLGGRASYNEQFF; DNA: TGTGCCAGCAGCTTGGGGGGCAGGGCCTCCTACAATGAGCAGTTCTTC
V: TRBV19; J: TRBJ2-3; size: .; D: TRBD2; CDR3: CASSIRLAGTDTQYF; DNA: TGTGCCAGTAGTATTCGCCTAGCGGGCACAGATACGCAGTATTTT
V: TRBV5-1; J: TRBJ2-3; size: .; D: TRBD1; CDR3: CASSFGDRDTDTQYF; DNA: TGCGCCAGCAGCTTTGGCGACAGGGATACAGATACGCAGTATTTT
V: TRBV2; J: TRBJ1-5; size: .; D: .; CDR3: CASSDKSGHQPQHF; DNA: TGTGCCAGCAGTGATAAGTCAGGGCATCAGCCCCAGCATTTT
V: TRBV7-2; J: TRBJ1-5; size: .; D: .; CDR3: CASSSVMGLPGQPQHF; DNA: TGTGCCAGCAGCTCAGTTATGGGCCTCCCAGGGCAGCCCCAGCATTTT
V: TRBV7-9; J: TRBJ2-4; size: .; D: .; CDR3: CASSSGSGNIQYF; DNA: TGTGCCAGCAGCTCGGGGAGTGGGAACATTCAGTACTTC
V: TRBV10-3; J: TRBJ2-2; size: .; D: .; CDR3: CAISEGGAGELFF; DNA: TGTGCCATCAGTGAAGGGGGGGCCGGGGAGCTGTTTTTT
V: TRBV3-1/TRBV3-2; J: TRBJ2-2; size: .; D: TRBD2; CDR3: CASSQSGRRTGELFF; DNA: TGTGCCAGCAGCCAAAGCGGGAGAAGGACCGGGGAGCTGTTTTTT
V: TRBV6-7; J: TRBJ2-1; size: .; D: TRBD2; CDR3: CASSYDPSGDCEQFF; DNA: TGTGCCAGCAGTTACGATCCTAGCGGGGATTGCGAGCAGTTCTTC
V: TRBV11-2; J: TRBJ1-3; size: .; D: TRBD1; CDR3: CASRQIQGGSGNTIYF; DNA: TGTGCCAGCAGGCAGATACAGGGGGGAAGTGGAAACACCATATATTTT
V: TRBV6-5; J: TRBJ2-7; size: few; D: .; CDR3: CASIPTRTSYEQYF; DNA: TGTGCCAGCATTCCGACAAGAACCTCCTACGAGCAGTACTTC
V: TRBV5-6; J: TRBJ2-3; size: once; D: .; CDR3: CASSHLPGLSTDTQYF; DNA: TGTGCCAGCAGCCACCTGCCAGGGCTGAGCACAGATACGCAGTATTTT
V: TRBV6-5; J: TRBJ2-1; size: .; D: .; CDR3: CASSYRPGSYNEQFF; DNA: TGTGCCAGCAGTTATAGGCCAGGGTCTTACAATGAGCAGTTCTTC
V: TRBV18; J: TRBJ2-1; size: few; D: .; CDR3: CASSPLSGWGQGHNEQFF; DNA: TGTGCCAGCTCACCACTCTCGGGGTGGGGGCAGGGTCACAATGAGCAGTTCTTC
V: TRBV6-5; J: TRBJ2-2; size: .; D: .; CDR3: CASRGVQTNTGELFF; DNA: TGTGCCAGCAGAGGGGTCCAGACGAACACCGGGGAGCTGTTTTTT
V: TRBV5-1; J: TRBJ2-2; size: .; D: .; CDR3: CASSLVRGGTGELFF; DNA: TGCGCCAGCAGCTTGGTAAGGGGAGGCACCGGGGAGCTGTTTTTT
V: TRBV19; J: TRBJ1-5; size: .; D: .; CDR3: CASTQGPSAQHF; DNA: TGTGCCAGTACCCAGGGGCCATCGGCCCAGCATTTT
V: TRBV9; J: TRBJ2-1; size: .; D: TRBD1; CDR3: CASSVASAGGVYNEQFF; DNA: TGTGCCAGCAGCGTAGCGTCGGCAGGGGGCGTCTACAATGAGCAGTTCTTC
V: TRBV10-3; J: TRBJ2-5; size: .; D: TRBD1; CDR3: CAISEGRQGRETQYF; DNA: TGTGCCATCAGTGAGGGTAGACAGGGACGAGAGACCCAGTACTTC
V: TRBV3-1/TRBV3-2; J: TRBJ2-2; size: once; D: .; CDR3: CASSRPGMENTGELFF; DNA: TGTGCCAGCAGCCGGCCAGGGATGGAAAACACCGGGGAGCTGTTTTTT
V: TRBV19; J: TRBJ2-4; size: .; D: TRBD1; CDR3: CASNLGTGGQNIQYF; DNA: TGTGCCAGTAACCTAGGGACAGGGGGGCAGAACATTCAGTACTTC
V: TRBV19; J: TRBJ1-2; size: .; D: .; CDR3: CATEDLSRQARGYTF; DNA: TGTGCCACCGAAGACCTTAGCCGACAGGCTCGCGGCTACACCTTC
V: TRBV29-1; J: TRBJ1-1; size: .; D: .; CDR3: CSVVVGRLFNTEAFF; DNA: TGCAGCGTTGTTGTGGGGCGATTGTTTAACACTGAAGCTTTCTTT
V: TRBV27; J: TRBJ2-1; size: .; D: TRBD2; CDR3: CASTRLAGNYNEQFF; DNA: TGTGCCAGCACTCGACTAGCGGGAAACTACAATGAGCAGTTCTTC
V: TRBV3-1/TRBV3-2; J: TRBJ1-4; size: once; D: .; CDR3: CASSQLHEKLFF; DNA: TGTGCCAGCAGCCAACTACATGAAAAACTGTTTTTT
V: TRBV7-8; J: TRBJ1-2; size: .; D: TRBD1; CDR3: CASSSGTGVDGYTF; DNA: TGTGCCAGCAGCTCCGGGACAGGGGTTGATGGCTACACCTTC
V: TRBV4-3; J: TRBJ2-7; size: .; D: .; CDR3: CASSQGAPGTYEQYF; DNA: TGCGCCAGCAGCCAAGGTGCCCCAGGAACCTACGAGCAGTACTTC
V: TRBV5-8; J: TRBJ2-1; size: .; D: TRBD2; CDR3: CASRTSGSWYNEQFF; DNA: TGTGCCAGCCGGACTAGCGGGAGTTGGTACAATGAGCAGTTCTTC
V: TRBV12-3/TRBV12-4; J: TRBJ2-1; size: .; D: TRBD2; CDR3: CASTLLLAYEQFF; DNA: TGTGCCAGCACCCTTCTACTAGCGTATGAGCAGTTCTTC
V: TRBV5-1; J: TRBJ2-3; size: .; D: .; CDR3: CASKPQTRDTDTQYF; DNA: TGCGCCAGCAAACCCCAGACTAGGGACACAGATACGCAGTATTTT